Listed below are T cell receptor beta chains from one sample, sequenced in a study of blood T cell repertoires in COVID-19. The protocol was immunoSEQ multiplex PCR, while the TCRdb copy is restricted to in-frame clones and leaves out a portion. The sample shows around 260,000 clones, approximately 90% of them seen only once. The sequencing input was peripheral blood. These receptors all come from a man younger than 40 with acute or convalescent COVID-19. The CDR3 runs from the conserved cysteine through the conserved F or W. A D gene is named only where the DNA matches it firmly. Size is omitted from some rows. Given values are once, few, many or a class for expanded clones.

j_call: TRBJ2-5; v_call: TRBV10-3; d_call: TRBD2; clone_size: -; cdr3_aa: CAISESRTTSGQETQYF; cdr3_nt: TGTGCCATCAGTGAGTCGAGGACTACTAGCGGACAAGAGACCCAGTACTTC
j_call: TRBJ1-1; v_call: TRBV6-5; d_call: TRBD1; clone_size: -; cdr3_aa: CAHRGGITEAFF; cdr3_nt: TGTGCGCACAGGGGTGGGATCACTGAAGCTTTCTTT
j_call: TRBJ1-2; v_call: TRBV13; d_call: -; clone_size: -; cdr3_aa: CASSLYGVGGYTF; cdr3_nt: TGTGCCAGCAGCTTGTACGGGGTGGGTGGCTACACCTTC
j_call: TRBJ1-1; v_call: TRBV7-2; d_call: -; clone_size: -; cdr3_aa: CASSLMDRKNTEAFF; cdr3_nt: TGTGCCAGCAGCTTAATGGACAGAAAGAACACTGAAGCTTTCTTT
j_call: TRBJ2-3; v_call: TRBV19; d_call: TRBD1; clone_size: -; cdr3_aa: CASSGTDSTDTQYF; cdr3_nt: TGTGCCAGTAGTGGGACAGATAGCACAGATACGCAGTATTTT
j_call: TRBJ2-3; v_call: TRBV7-2; d_call: -; clone_size: -; cdr3_aa: CASSRLASFTDTQYF; cdr3_nt: TGTGCCAGCTCTCGATTGGCTAGCTTTACAGATACGCAGTATTTT
j_call: TRBJ1-3; v_call: TRBV7-8; d_call: TRBD1; clone_size: -; cdr3_aa: CASSPSQGARGGNTIYF; cdr3_nt: TGTGCCAGCAGCCCGAGTCAGGGGGCTCGAGGTGGAAACACCATATATTTT
j_call: TRBJ1-2; v_call: TRBV5-1; d_call: -; clone_size: -; cdr3_aa: CASSPQDSPYGYTF; cdr3_nt: TGCGCCAGCAGCCCCCAGGACAGTCCCTATGGCTACACCTTC
j_call: TRBJ2-1; v_call: TRBV5-1; d_call: -; clone_size: -; cdr3_aa: CASVQIGGSYNEQFF; cdr3_nt: TGCGCCAGCGTCCAAATCGGGGGAAGCTACAATGAGCAGTTCTTC
j_call: TRBJ1-3; v_call: TRBV18; d_call: TRBD1; clone_size: -; cdr3_aa: CASSRPTGVTGNTIYF; cdr3_nt: TGTGCCAGCTCACGCCCGACAGGGGTTACTGGAAACACCATATATTTT
j_call: TRBJ2-3; v_call: TRBV5-1; d_call: -; clone_size: -; cdr3_aa: CASSLTIGGADTQYF; cdr3_nt: TGCGCCAGCAGCTTGACCATCGGCGGGGCAGATACGCAGTATTTT
j_call: TRBJ2-2; v_call: TRBV4-1; d_call: TRBD2; clone_size: -; cdr3_aa: CASERGDRTGELFF; cdr3_nt: TGCGCCAGCGAGCGGGGGGATAGAACCGGGGAGCTGTTTTTT
j_call: TRBJ2-7; v_call: TRBV4-2; d_call: -; clone_size: -; cdr3_aa: CASSQTGTNREQYF; cdr3_nt: TGTGCCAGCAGCCAAACCGGGACAAATCGGGAGCAGTACTTC
j_call: TRBJ2-7; v_call: TRBV12-3/TRBV12-4; d_call: -; clone_size: -; cdr3_aa: CASHDYFPYEQYF; cdr3_nt: TGTGCCAGCCACGACTACTTTCCCTACGAGCAGTACTTC
j_call: TRBJ1-6; v_call: TRBV24-1; d_call: TRBD1; clone_size: -; cdr3_aa: CATRLTGAKPSYNSPLHF; cdr3_nt: TGTGCCACCCGCCTGACAGGGGCCAAACCTTCCTATAATTCACCCCTCCACTTT
j_call: TRBJ1-2; v_call: TRBV27; d_call: -; clone_size: once; cdr3_aa: CASSFLLGSGYTF; cdr3_nt: TGTGCCAGCAGTTTCCTTTTGGGGAGTGGCTACACCTTC
j_call: TRBJ2-2; v_call: TRBV12-3/TRBV12-4; d_call: -; clone_size: -; cdr3_aa: CASRGAGTGELFF; cdr3_nt: TGTGCCAGCAGGGGGGCGGGTACCGGGGAGCTGTTTTTT
j_call: TRBJ1-5; v_call: TRBV27; d_call: TRBD1; clone_size: once; cdr3_aa: CASSLSGDSGSNQPQHF; cdr3_nt: TGTGCCAGCAGTTTATCAGGGGACAGCGGAAGCAATCAGCCCCAGCATTTT
j_call: TRBJ1-5; v_call: TRBV28; d_call: -; clone_size: -; cdr3_aa: CASSLAGAQQPQHF; cdr3_nt: TGTGCCAGCAGTTTAGCGGGGGCGCAACAGCCCCAGCATTTT
j_call: TRBJ2-1; v_call: TRBV7-6; d_call: TRBD2; clone_size: -; cdr3_aa: CASSLARLAGGHSYNEQFF; cdr3_nt: TGTGCCAGCAGCTTAGCGAGGCTAGCGGGGGGCCACTCCTACAATGAGCAGTTCTTC
j_call: TRBJ2-7; v_call: TRBV4-2; d_call: TRBD2; clone_size: -; cdr3_aa: CASSPSLAGVREQYF; cdr3_nt: TGTGCCAGCAGCCCTTCACTAGCGGGAGTGAGGGAGCAGTACTTC
j_call: TRBJ1-2; v_call: TRBV27; d_call: -; clone_size: -; cdr3_aa: CASSPRQFTYGYTF; cdr3_nt: TGTGCCAGCAGTCCTCGACAGTTCACCTATGGCTACACCTTC
j_call: TRBJ1-1; v_call: TRBV28; d_call: -; clone_size: -; cdr3_aa: CASNQLGGSPEAFF; cdr3_nt: TGTGCCAGCAATCAGTTGGGAGGGTCGCCTGAAGCTTTCTTT
j_call: TRBJ2-7; v_call: TRBV7-2; d_call: -; clone_size: -; cdr3_aa: CASSPRRGETYEQYF; cdr3_nt: TGTGCCAGCAGCCCGCGCAGGGGGGAAACCTACGAGCAGTACTTC
j_call: TRBJ2-3; v_call: TRBV5-4; d_call: -; clone_size: once; cdr3_aa: CASSSGSRDTQYF; cdr3_nt: TGTGCCAGCAGCTCCGGGTCGAGGGATACGCAGTATTTT
j_call: TRBJ2-7; v_call: TRBV6-2/TRBV6-3; d_call: TRBD2; clone_size: -; cdr3_aa: CASSYGLLAGVYEQYF; cdr3_nt: TGTGCCAGCAGTTACGGGCTACTAGCGGGAGTTTACGAGCAGTACTTC
j_call: TRBJ1-5; v_call: TRBV5-8; d_call: -; clone_size: -; cdr3_aa: CASSTGQPGQPQHF; cdr3_nt: TGTGCCAGCAGCACTGGACAGCCCGGTCAGCCCCAGCATTTT
j_call: TRBJ1-3; v_call: TRBV6-6; d_call: TRBD1; clone_size: -; cdr3_aa: CASTFGTGGNTIYF; cdr3_nt: TGTGCCAGCACTTTCGGGACAGGAGGAAACACCATATATTTT
j_call: TRBJ1-6; v_call: TRBV7-9; d_call: -; clone_size: -; cdr3_aa: CASSLIQGRGSPLHF; cdr3_nt: TGTGCCAGCAGCCTGATACAGGGACGGGGTTCACCCCTCCACTTT
j_call: TRBJ2-3; v_call: TRBV27; d_call: -; clone_size: once; cdr3_aa: CASSAQFSTDTQYF; cdr3_nt: TGTGCCAGCAGTGCACAGTTTAGCACAGATACGCAGTATTTT
j_call: TRBJ1-6; v_call: TRBV7-3; d_call: -; clone_size: -; cdr3_aa: CASSLSRDSPLHF; cdr3_nt: TGTGCCAGCAGCTTATCGAGGGATTCACCCCTCCACTTT
j_call: TRBJ2-7; v_call: TRBV28; d_call: -; clone_size: -; cdr3_aa: CASRTSVHEQYF; cdr3_nt: TGTGCCAGCAGGACTTCGGTCCACGAGCAGTACTTC
j_call: TRBJ1-1; v_call: TRBV19; d_call: TRBD1; clone_size: -; cdr3_aa: CASEQGAGGTEAFF; cdr3_nt: TGTGCCAGTGAACAGGGGGCTGGGGGCACTGAAGCTTTCTTT
j_call: TRBJ2-2; v_call: TRBV28; d_call: TRBD1; clone_size: -; cdr3_aa: CASTTTGTGGPGELFF; cdr3_nt: TGTGCCAGCACCACAACCGGGACAGGGGGCCCCGGGGAGCTGTTTTTT
j_call: TRBJ1-6; v_call: TRBV28; d_call: -; clone_size: -; cdr3_aa: CASSSPGWRGGDNSPLHF; cdr3_nt: TGTGCCAGCAGTTCCCCGGGGTGGCGGGGGGGAGATAATTCACCCCTCCACTTT
j_call: TRBJ2-7; v_call: TRBV9; d_call: -; clone_size: -; cdr3_aa: CASSVDGKSSGEQYF; cdr3_nt: TGTGCCAGCAGCGTAGACGGGAAATCAAGCGGCGAGCAGTACTTC
j_call: TRBJ2-7; v_call: TRBV30; d_call: -; clone_size: -; cdr3_aa: CAWSGFEQYF; cdr3_nt: TGTGCCTGGTCAGGGTTCGAGCAGTACTTC
j_call: TRBJ2-1; v_call: TRBV7-2; d_call: TRBD1; clone_size: -; cdr3_aa: CASSPRTGPNEQFF; cdr3_nt: TGTGCCAGCAGCCCGAGGACAGGGCCTAATGAGCAGTTCTTC
j_call: TRBJ2-7; v_call: TRBV3-1/TRBV3-2; d_call: -; clone_size: -; cdr3_aa: CASSPSGVYEQYF; cdr3_nt: TGTGCCAGCAGCCCCTCGGGAGTCTACGAGCAGTACTTC
j_call: TRBJ1-5; v_call: TRBV10-3; d_call: TRBD1; clone_size: few; cdr3_aa: CAISERQGTYQPQHF; cdr3_nt: TGTGCCATCAGTGAGCGACAGGGGACATATCAGCCCCAGCATTTT
j_call: TRBJ1-2; v_call: TRBV9; d_call: TRBD1; clone_size: -; cdr3_aa: CASSAQTGDPTGYTF; cdr3_nt: TGTGCCAGCAGCGCCCAGACAGGGGATCCTACTGGCTACACCTTC
j_call: TRBJ2-4; v_call: TRBV5-1; d_call: -; clone_size: -; cdr3_aa: CASSYEGSQNIQYF; cdr3_nt: TGCGCCAGCAGCTATGAGGGATCTCAAAACATTCAGTACTTC
j_call: TRBJ2-7; v_call: TRBV25-1; d_call: -; clone_size: -; cdr3_aa: CASTHGGWQYF; cdr3_nt: TGTGCCAGCACTCATGGCGGGTGGCAGTACTTC
j_call: TRBJ2-3; v_call: TRBV6-6; d_call: -; clone_size: -; cdr3_aa: CASSLGTRLTDTQYF; cdr3_nt: TGTGCCAGCAGCCTCGGGACACGCCTCACAGATACGCAGTATTTT
j_call: TRBJ2-6; v_call: TRBV21-1; d_call: -; clone_size: once; cdr3_aa: CASSKRQGGRSGANVLTF; cdr3_nt: TGTGCCAGCAGCAAAAGACAGGGGGGCCGCTCTGGGGCCAACGTCCTGACTTTC
j_call: TRBJ2-7; v_call: TRBV24-1; d_call: TRBD1; clone_size: -; cdr3_aa: CATSDAGTGSYEQYF; cdr3_nt: TGTGCCACCAGTGATGCCGGGACAGGGTCCTACGAGCAGTACTTC
j_call: TRBJ1-5; v_call: TRBV7-3; d_call: -; clone_size: -; cdr3_aa: CASSLDGGRNQPQHF; cdr3_nt: TGTGCCAGCAGTTTGGATGGAGGCAGGAATCAGCCCCAGCATTTT
j_call: TRBJ1-6; v_call: TRBV4-1; d_call: -; clone_size: once; cdr3_aa: CASSQGSGPYNSPLHF; cdr3_nt: TGCGCCAGCAGCCAAGGATCAGGGCCCTATAATTCACCCCTCCACTTT
j_call: TRBJ1-2; v_call: TRBV7-9; d_call: -; clone_size: -; cdr3_aa: CASSLEDRGGYGYTF; cdr3_nt: TGTGCCAGCAGCTTAGAAGACCGGGGTGGTTATGGCTACACCTTC
j_call: TRBJ2-2; v_call: TRBV28; d_call: -; clone_size: -; cdr3_aa: CASSLTGELFF; cdr3_nt: TGTGCCAGCAGCCTGACCGGGGAGCTGTTTTTT
j_call: TRBJ2-3; v_call: TRBV7-9; d_call: TRBD2; clone_size: -; cdr3_aa: CASSLARSGGADTQYF; cdr3_nt: TGTGCCAGCAGCTTAGCGCGCAGCGGGGGGGCAGATACGCAGTATTTT
j_call: TRBJ2-2; v_call: TRBV11-2; d_call: -; clone_size: -; cdr3_aa: CASSFLSGVANTGELFF; cdr3_nt: TGTGCCAGCAGCTTTCTTTCGGGAGTCGCGAACACCGGGGAGCTGTTTTTT
j_call: TRBJ2-1; v_call: TRBV29-1; d_call: TRBD1; clone_size: -; cdr3_aa: CSVEPTGGLSIFNEQFF; cdr3_nt: TGCAGCGTTGAACCGACAGGGGGCTTATCAATATTCAATGAGCAGTTCTTC
j_call: TRBJ2-1; v_call: TRBV28; d_call: -; clone_size: -; cdr3_aa: CATTTRKGNEQFF; cdr3_nt: TGTGCCACCACGACTAGGAAGGGCAATGAGCAGTTCTTC
j_call: TRBJ2-1; v_call: TRBV5-1; d_call: -; clone_size: few; cdr3_aa: CASSLAGGRYNEQFF; cdr3_nt: TGCGCCAGCAGCTTGGCCGGGGGGCGCTACAATGAGCAGTTCTTC